These 5 T cell receptor beta chains were sequenced from one sample in a study of cytomegalovirus exposure and HLA in healthy donors. The PCR used 60 Vbeta and 13 Jbeta primers. The method was immunoSEQ multiplex PCR; TCRdb's version includes in-frame clones alone and lacks a portion of them. The sample has 130,000 to 150,000 clones; about 70% are singletons. Input material: PBMCs. The receptors here all came from a man younger than 35 in good health and CMV-seronegative.

The chain is built from TRBV19 and TRBJ1-5; TRBD1 matches at 10 bases. The trim removed 1 base at V and 2 bases at J, leaving 2 bases unmatched. The CDR3 runs to 16 residues. Germline loops: CDR1 LNHDA, CDR2 SQIVND (reference sequence). The DNA for the CDR3 is TGTGCCAGTAGTATAGGGACAGGGGGTGGCAATCAGCCCCAGCATTTT. It codes for CASSIGTGGGNQPQHF. The full variable domain, its missing parts supplied by reference TRBV19 and TRBJ1-5, is DGGITQSPKYLFRKEGQNVTLSCEQNLNHDAMYWYRQDPGQGLRLIYYSQIVNDFQKGDIAEGYSVSREKKESFPLTVTSAQKNPTAFYLCASSIGTGGGNQPQHFGDGTRLSIL.

The CDR3, as DNA: TGTGCCAGCAGTAAATCCCGACAGCTATACGAGCAGTACTTC. Translating it yields CASSKSRQLYEQYF. The chain carries TRBV27 and TRBJ2-7; tentative D call: TRBD1 (5 bases). Looked up from germline, CDR1 is MNHEY and CDR2 is SMNVEV (reference sequence). The CDR3 loop spans 14 amino acids. Trimming pared 5 bases from V and 4 bases from J, leaving 15 bases between.

V and J are TRBV6-1 and TRBJ1-2, with 8 positions matching TRBD1. Germline CDR1 is MNHNS and CDR2 is SASEGT. The CDR3 runs to 13 residues. The V and J ends lost 0 bases and 7 bases, in that order; junction bases with no gene match: 1. The CDR3 DNA reads TGTGCCAGCAGTGAAGCGGGGACAGGTGGCTACACCTTC. It codes for CASSEAGTGGYTF.

This chain connects TRBV19 to TRBJ1-1; a weak D match, TRBD1 (6 bases). V dropped 7 bases and J dropped 1 base, with 19 bases sitting between them. The germline gives CDR1 LNHDA, CDR2 SQIVND (reference sequence). The CDR3 is 16 amino acids. The CDR3 DNA sequence: TGTGCCAGTATTCCCGGGACCAGGGGACAGAACACTGAAGCTTTCTTT. Translating gives CASIPGTRGQNTEAFF.

This chain connects TRBV10-2 to TRBJ2-3; D may be TRBD2 (5 bases). CDR3 length: 13 amino acids. Trimming removed 7 bases from V and 4 bases from J, with 12 bases in between. Germline loops: CDR1 WSHSY, CDR2 SAAADI. The CDR3 DNA reads TGCGCCAGCACGAGCCTCGGGGCAGATACGCAGTATTTT. As protein: CASTSLGADTQYF.